The table lists the clone carrying this T cell receptor beta chain with a few counts. No antigen is known for it. Before the COVID-19 pandemic, during about 2011-2019, CD4+ T cells were taken from unexposed donors. After around nine days of culture, CD4+ T cells were isolated. As cell numbers allowed, unexposed-donor CD4+ T cells faced SARS-CoV-2 S/N and four cold-coronavirus spikes. Germline-derived CDR1 and CDR2 are MNHEY and SVGAGI. Trimming pared 6 bases from V and 4 bases from J, leaving 19 bases between. The CDR3 loop spans 15 amino acids. These data belong to a study of CD4 T cells in relation to SARS-CoV-2 and coronaviruses. Study-wide context: The negative reference was HIV-1 Nef peptide pool or peptide-free culture.

Repertoires were generated with immunoSEQ multiplex PCR, while TCRdb's copy carries only in-frame clones and drops some. This sample carries tens of thousands of clones, 73% of them seen once, and the ten largest clones take about a fifth. This sequence originates from a human donor in good health. The chain combines TRBV6-5 with TRBJ2-7, with D perhaps matching TRBD1 (6 bases). Sequenced: CD4+ T cells from PBMCs, cultured in vitro. The CDR3 reads CASRSTWGLFYEQYF. In DNA form, the CDR3 reads TGTGCCAGCAGATCGACTTGGGGGCTCTTTTACGAGCAGTACTTC.